These 5 T cell receptor beta chains originate from one sample sequenced in a study of CD8+ T cells in alopecia areata. Treatment meaning: oral pan-JAK inhibitor, 5-10 mg twice daily. Extracted RNA was reverse transcribed into cDNA, the sequencing template. The method was immunoSEQ multiplex PCR; TCRdb's version includes in-frame clones alone and lacks a portion of them. The sample yields roughly 220,000 clones, approximately 72% seen once. The sequenced sample was CD4+ T cells sorted from blood, obtained at approximately week 44, from a patient treated with tofacitinib. The source is a human donor with alopecia areata.

This clone was seen only a few times. V is TRBV2 and J is TRBJ2-2; maybe TRBD1 (6 bases). The CDR3 totals 13 residues. V lost 3 bases, J lost 5 bases, and 7 bases lay in between. Germline V CDR1 and CDR2: SNHLY, FYNNEI. The CDR3: CASSDRGTGELFF. The CDR3 DNA reads TGTGCCAGCAGTGACAGGGGAACCGGGGAGCTGTTTTTT.

V and J are TRBV9 and TRBJ2-3; 13 bases map to TRBD2. Germline values: CDR1 SGDLS, CDR2 YYNGEE. This CDR3 has 19 amino acids. Trimming took 0 bases from V and 0 from J; bases not matched to a gene: 7. The CDR3 coding sequence is TGTGCCAGCAGCGTAGGTCTATCGGGACTAGCGGGGAGCACAGATACGCAGTATTTT. This gives the protein CASSVGLSGLAGSTDTQYF.

This clone was recorded a few times. This chain links TRBV29-1 with TRBJ1-5, with TRBD1 matching over 10 bases. The CDR3 runs 13 residues. Germline CDR1 SQVTM, CDR2 ANQGSEA. The ends lost 5 bases at V and 5 bases at J; junction bases unmatched: 3. CDR3 residues: CSVRQGADQPQHF. CDR3 in DNA: TGCAGCGTTAGACAGGGGGCCGATCAGCCCCAGCATTTT. Full variable domain (missing parts from reference TRBV29-1 and TRBJ1-5): SAVISQKPSRDICQRGTSLTIQCQVDSQVTMMFWYRQQPGQSLTLIATANQGSEATYESGFVIDKFPISRPNLTFSTLTVSNMSPEDSSIYLCSVRQGADQPQHFGDGTRLSIL.

The chain has TRBV7-2 and TRBJ1-1; D is unclear. CDR3 length: 12 residues. V shed 1 base and J shed 3 bases, with 3 bases lying between them. The germline V gene has CDR1 SGHTA and CDR2 FQGNSA. The DNA of the CDR3 is TGTGCCAGCAGCTTAGGGTACACTGAAGCTTTCTTT. Protein product: CASSLGYTEAFF.

The J gene is TRBJ1-1, the V gene TRBV5-1, with 7 bases fitting TRBD1. J was trimmed by 4 bases and V by 4 bases; bases with no gene match: 10. This CDR3 comprises 15 residues. Per germline, CDR1 SGHRS and CDR2 YFSETQ. DNA of the CDR3: TGCGCCAGCAGCCAGAGAACAGGGGCAGGCACTGAAGCTTTCTTT. Residues: CASSQRTGAGTEAFF.